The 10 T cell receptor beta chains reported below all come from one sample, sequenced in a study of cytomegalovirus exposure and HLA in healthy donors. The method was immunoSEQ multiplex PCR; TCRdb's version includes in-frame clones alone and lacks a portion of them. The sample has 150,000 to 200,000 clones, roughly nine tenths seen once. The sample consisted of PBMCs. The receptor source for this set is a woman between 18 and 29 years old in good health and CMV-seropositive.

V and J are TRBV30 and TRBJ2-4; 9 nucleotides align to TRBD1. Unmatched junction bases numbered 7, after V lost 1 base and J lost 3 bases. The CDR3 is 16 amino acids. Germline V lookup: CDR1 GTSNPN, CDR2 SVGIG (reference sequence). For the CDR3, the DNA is TGTGCCTGGAGTGGACAGGGGGTTTTCGGCAAAAACATTCAGTACTTC. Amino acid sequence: CAWSGQGVFGKNIQYF.

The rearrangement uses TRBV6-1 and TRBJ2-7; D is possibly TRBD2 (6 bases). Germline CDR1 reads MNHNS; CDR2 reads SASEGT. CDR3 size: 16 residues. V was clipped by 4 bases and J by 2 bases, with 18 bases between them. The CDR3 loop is CASSAHRAGPTYEQYF. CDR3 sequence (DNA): TGTGCCAGCAGTGCCCACCGGGCGGGACCCACCTACGAGCAGTACTTC.

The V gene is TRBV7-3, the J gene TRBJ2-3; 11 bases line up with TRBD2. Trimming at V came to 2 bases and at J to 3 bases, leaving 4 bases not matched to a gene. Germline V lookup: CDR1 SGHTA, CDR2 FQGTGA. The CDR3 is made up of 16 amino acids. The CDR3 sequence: CASSLALAGGTDTQYF. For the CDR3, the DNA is TGTGCCAGCAGCTTAGCCCTAGCGGGAGGAACAGATACGCAGTATTTT.

CDR3 DNA sequence: TGTGCCAGCAGCGTAGCGAGCACCACAGATACGCAGTATTTT. It is translated as CASSVASTTDTQYF. The J gene is TRBJ2-3, the V gene TRBV9; D remains ambiguous. Germline lookup yields CDR1 SGDLS and CDR2 YYNGEE. Trimming pared 0 bases from V and 2 bases from J, leaving 7 bases between. The CDR3 loop spans 14 amino acids.

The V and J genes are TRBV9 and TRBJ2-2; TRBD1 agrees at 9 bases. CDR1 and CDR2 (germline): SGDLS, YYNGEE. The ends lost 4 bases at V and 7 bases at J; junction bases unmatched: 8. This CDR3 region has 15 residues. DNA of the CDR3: TGTGCCAGCAGCTCTACCGGGACAGGGATCGGGGAGCTGTTTTTT. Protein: CASSSTGTGIGELFF.

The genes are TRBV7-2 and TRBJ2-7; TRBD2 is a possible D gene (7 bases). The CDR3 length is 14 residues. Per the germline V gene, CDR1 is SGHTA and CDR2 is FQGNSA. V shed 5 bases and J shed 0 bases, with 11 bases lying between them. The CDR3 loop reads CASSPRGASYEQYF. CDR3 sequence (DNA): TGTGCCAGCAGCCCCCGGGGGGCCTCCTACGAGCAGTACTTC.

CDR3 amino acids: CASSSPQSGGGRDTQYF. The CDR3 bases are TGTGCCAGCAGCTCCCCCCAGAGCGGGGGGGGCCGGGATACGCAGTATTTT. V usage is TRBV14 and J usage is TRBJ2-3, with 10 bases lining up with TRBD2. From germline, CDR1 is SGHDN and CDR2 FVKESK. The CDR3 is 17 amino acids. Trimming removed 5 bases from V and 6 bases from J; junction bases left unmatched: 14.

As DNA, the CDR3 is TGTGCCAGCAGCTTAGCGGGGTTGCAGGACTATTCACCCCTCCACTTT. Translated: CASSLAGLQDYSPLHF. The chain is built from TRBV7-2 and TRBJ1-6; D is uncertain. Germline CDR1 SGHTA, CDR2 FQGNSA. The CDR3 sequence is 16 residues long. The V end was cut by 0 bases, the J end by 8 bases, with 14 bases between.

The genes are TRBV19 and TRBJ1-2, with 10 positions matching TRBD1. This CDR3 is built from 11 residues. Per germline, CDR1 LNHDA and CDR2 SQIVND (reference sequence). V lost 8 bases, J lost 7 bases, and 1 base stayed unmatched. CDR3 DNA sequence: TGTGCCAGTGGGGACAGGGGTGGCTACACCTTC. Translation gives CASGDRGGYTF.

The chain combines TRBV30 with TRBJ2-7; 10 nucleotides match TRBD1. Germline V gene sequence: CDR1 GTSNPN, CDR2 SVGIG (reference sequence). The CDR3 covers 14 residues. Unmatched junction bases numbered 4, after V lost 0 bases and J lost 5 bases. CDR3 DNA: TGTGCCTGGAGTGTCGGGACAGGGGCCCACGAGCAGTACTTC. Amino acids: CAWSVGTGAHEQYF.